This TCR beta chain is drawn from a study of beta chain features in type 1 diabetes. Overall study context: Healthy donors resembled patients in age, gender and cell yields. Findings and caveats of the study: In all four CD4+ subsets, TCRB CDR3 length was significantly, moderately reduced in type 1 diabetes. Shorter templates might be favored by PCR, and equally so in patients and in controls. Across patients, naive, central memory and Treg TCRB repertoires exhibited apparently greater similarity than was observed across healthy donors.

Comments on this clone: Antigen specificity is unknown.

This CDR3 contains 18 residues. Germline V gene sequence: CDR1 GTSNPN, CDR2 SVGIG (reference sequence). V dropped 3 bases and J dropped 0; count of bases not matched to a gene: 11. Of the isolated RNA, all was reverse transcribed, and so the sequenced material was expressed TCRB transcripts. Some clones are missing from TCRdb's copy, which holds only in-frame ones; the method was immunoSEQ multiplex PCR. This repertoire shows 150,000 to 180,000 clones, about 8.5% found once; its top ten account for almost 0.65%. This clonotype was sampled from a man aged 18 to 30 in good health. What was sequenced was central memory CD4+ T cells from blood. This chain connects TRBV30 to TRBJ1-1; 12 nucleotides align to TRBD1. The CDR3 region is CAWSARDRGPTMNTEAFF. CDR3 DNA: TGTGCCTGGAGCGCCCGGGACAGGGGGCCTACCATGAACACTGAAGCTTTCTTT.